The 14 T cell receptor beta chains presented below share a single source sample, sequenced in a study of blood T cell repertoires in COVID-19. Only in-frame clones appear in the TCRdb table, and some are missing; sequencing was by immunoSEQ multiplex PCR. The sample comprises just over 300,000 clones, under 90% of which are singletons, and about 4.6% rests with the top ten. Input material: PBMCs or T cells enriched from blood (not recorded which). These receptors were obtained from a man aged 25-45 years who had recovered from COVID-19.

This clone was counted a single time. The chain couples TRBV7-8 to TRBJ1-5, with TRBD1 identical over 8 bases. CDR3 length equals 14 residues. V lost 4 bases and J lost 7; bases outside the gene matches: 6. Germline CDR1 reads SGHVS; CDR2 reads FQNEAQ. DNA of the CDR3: TGTGCCAGCAGCTCGGACAGGGCCCGGCAGCCCCAGCATTTT. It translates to CASSSDRARQPQHF.

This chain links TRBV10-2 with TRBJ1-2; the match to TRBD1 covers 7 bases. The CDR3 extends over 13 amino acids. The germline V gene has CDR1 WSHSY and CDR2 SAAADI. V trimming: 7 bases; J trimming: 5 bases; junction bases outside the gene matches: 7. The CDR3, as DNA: TGCGCCAGCATCCAGGGGGTCCGATATGGCTACACCTTC. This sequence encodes CASIQGVRYGYTF.

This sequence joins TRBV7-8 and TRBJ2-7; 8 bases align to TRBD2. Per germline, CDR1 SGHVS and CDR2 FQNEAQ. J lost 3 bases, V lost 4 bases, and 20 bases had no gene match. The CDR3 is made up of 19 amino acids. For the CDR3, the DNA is TGTGCCAGCAGCTCCTTTTCGGAGCGGGGGAGCCCTAACCTCTACGAGCAGTACTTC. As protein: CASSSFSERGSPNLYEQYF.

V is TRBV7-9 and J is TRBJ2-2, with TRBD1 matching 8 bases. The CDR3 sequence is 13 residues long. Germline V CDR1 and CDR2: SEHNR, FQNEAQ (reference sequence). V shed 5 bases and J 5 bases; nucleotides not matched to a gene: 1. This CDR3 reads CASSRTGTGELFF. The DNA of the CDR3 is TGTGCCAGCAGCCGGACAGGGACCGGGGAGCTGTTTTTT.

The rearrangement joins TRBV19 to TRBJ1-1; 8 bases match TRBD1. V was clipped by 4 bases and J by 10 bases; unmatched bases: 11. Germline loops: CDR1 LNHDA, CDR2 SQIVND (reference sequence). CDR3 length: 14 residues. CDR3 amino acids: CASSTRDRGQPAFF. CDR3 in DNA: TGTGCCAGTAGTACGCGAGACAGGGGCCAGCCAGCTTTCTTT.

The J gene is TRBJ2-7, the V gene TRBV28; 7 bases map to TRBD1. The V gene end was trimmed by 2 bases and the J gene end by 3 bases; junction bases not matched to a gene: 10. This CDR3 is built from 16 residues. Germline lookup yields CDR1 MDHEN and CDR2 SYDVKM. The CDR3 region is CASSLSALPGGYEQYF. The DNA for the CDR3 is TGTGCCAGCAGTTTAAGTGCACTCCCAGGGGGCTACGAGCAGTACTTC.

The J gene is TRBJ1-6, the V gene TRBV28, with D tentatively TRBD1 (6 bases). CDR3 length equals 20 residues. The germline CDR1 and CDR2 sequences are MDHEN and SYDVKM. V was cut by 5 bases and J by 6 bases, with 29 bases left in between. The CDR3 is CASSPSLLKTGWLSNSPLHF. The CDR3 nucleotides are TGTGCCAGCAGTCCCTCCCTCCTCAAGACAGGTTGGCTTTCTAATTCACCCCTCCACTTT.

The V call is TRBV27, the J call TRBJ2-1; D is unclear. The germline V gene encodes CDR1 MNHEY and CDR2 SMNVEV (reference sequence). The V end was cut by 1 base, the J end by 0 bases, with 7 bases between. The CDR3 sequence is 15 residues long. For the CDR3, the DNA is TGTGCCAGCAGTTTATTGTACAGCTCCTACAATGAGCAGTTCTTC. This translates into CASSLLYSSYNEQFF.

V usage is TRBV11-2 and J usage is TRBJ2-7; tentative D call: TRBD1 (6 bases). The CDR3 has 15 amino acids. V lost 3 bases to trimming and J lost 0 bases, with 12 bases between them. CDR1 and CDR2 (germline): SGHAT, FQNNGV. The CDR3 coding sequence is TGTGCCAGCAGCTTGCCCGGGACACTCTCCTACGAGCAGTACTTC. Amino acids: CASSLPGTLSYEQYF.

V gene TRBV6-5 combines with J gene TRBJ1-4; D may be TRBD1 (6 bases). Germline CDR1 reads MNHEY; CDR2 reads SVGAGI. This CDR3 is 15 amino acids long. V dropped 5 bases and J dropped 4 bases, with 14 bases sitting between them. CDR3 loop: CASSPRTASNEKLFF. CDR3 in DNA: TGTGCCAGCAGTCCCCGGACAGCGAGTAATGAAAAACTGTTTTTT.

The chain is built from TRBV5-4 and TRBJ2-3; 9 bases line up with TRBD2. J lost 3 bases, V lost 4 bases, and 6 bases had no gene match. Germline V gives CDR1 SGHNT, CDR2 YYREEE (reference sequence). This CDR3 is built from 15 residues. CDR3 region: CASSPSSGDTDTQYF. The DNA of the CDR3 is TGTGCCAGCAGCCCATCTAGCGGGGATACAGATACGCAGTATTTT.

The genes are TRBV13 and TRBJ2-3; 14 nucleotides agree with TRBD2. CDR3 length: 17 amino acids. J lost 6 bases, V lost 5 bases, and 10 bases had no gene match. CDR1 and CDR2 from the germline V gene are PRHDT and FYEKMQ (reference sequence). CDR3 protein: CASSRRGTSGSLDTQYF. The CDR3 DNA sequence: TGTGCCAGCAGCAGAAGGGGGACTAGCGGGAGTCTTGATACGCAGTATTTT. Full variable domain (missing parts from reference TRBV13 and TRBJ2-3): AAGVIQSPRHLIKEKRETATLKCYPIPRHDTVYWYQQGPGQDPQFLISFYEKMQSDKGSIPDRFSAQQFSDYHSELNMSSLELGDSALYFCASSRRGTSGSLDTQYFGPGTRLTVL.

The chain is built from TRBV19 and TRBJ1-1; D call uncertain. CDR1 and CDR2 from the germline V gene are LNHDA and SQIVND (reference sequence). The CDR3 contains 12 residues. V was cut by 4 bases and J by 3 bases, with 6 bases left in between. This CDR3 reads CASSNSYTEAFF. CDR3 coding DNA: TGTGCCAGTAGTAACAGCTACACTGAAGCTTTCTTT.

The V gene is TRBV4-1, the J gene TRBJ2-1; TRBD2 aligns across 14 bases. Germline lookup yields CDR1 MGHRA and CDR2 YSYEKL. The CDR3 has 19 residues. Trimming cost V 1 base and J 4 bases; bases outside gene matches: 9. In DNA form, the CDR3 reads TGCGCCAGCAGCCAAGCTGGACTAGCGGGAGGAGGGTTTTACAATGAGCAGTTCTTC. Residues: CASSQAGLAGGGFYNEQFF.